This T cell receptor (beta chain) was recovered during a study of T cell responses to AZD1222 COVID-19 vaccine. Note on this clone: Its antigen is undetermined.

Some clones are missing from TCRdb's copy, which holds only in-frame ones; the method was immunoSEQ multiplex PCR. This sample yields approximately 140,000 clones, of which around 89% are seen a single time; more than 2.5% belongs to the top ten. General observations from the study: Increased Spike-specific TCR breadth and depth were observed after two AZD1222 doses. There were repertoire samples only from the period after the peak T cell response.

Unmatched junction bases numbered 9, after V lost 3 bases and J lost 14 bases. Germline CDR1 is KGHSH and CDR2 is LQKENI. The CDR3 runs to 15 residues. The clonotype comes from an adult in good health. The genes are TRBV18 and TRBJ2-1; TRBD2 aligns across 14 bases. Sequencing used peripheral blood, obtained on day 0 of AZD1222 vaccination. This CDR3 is CASSPGLAGVGDKFF. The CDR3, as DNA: TGTGCCAGCTCACCGGGACTAGCGGGAGTTGGTGATAAGTTCTTC.